This T cell receptor (beta chain) was retrieved from a study of T cell responses to AZD1222 COVID-19 vaccine. The CDR3 is made up of 16 amino acids. The ends were cut back, 5 bases at V and 0 bases at J, with 14 bases in the middle. Germline V gives CDR1 ENHRY, CDR2 SYGVKD. TCRdb keeps only in-frame clones here, not all; method: immunoSEQ multiplex PCR. The top ten hold approximately 8% of the sample, which has 90,000 to 130,000 clones, under 95% seen once. Sequencing used peripheral blood, obtained on day 0 of AZD1222 vaccination. The sequence was collected from an adult in good health. This chain connects TRBV10-3 to TRBJ1-3; no firm D call. CDR3 sequence (DNA): TGTGCCATCAGTCTGTTCGTCCTGAGCTCTGGAAACACCATATATTTT. Encoded protein: CAISLFVLSSGNTIYF.